These T cell receptor beta chains were read from a single sample in a study of early T cells in non-severe SARS-CoV-2 infection. TCRdb redid the calling of the 5' RACE reads with MiXCR, one entry per CDR3 protein. The table includes about 64,000 distinct CDR3 sequences, under 15% detected once. Sequencing was done on a sample of whole blood. These receptors were collected from an adult who was a healthcare worker with PCR-confirmed SARS-CoV-2 infection or an uninfected control (not recorded which). The CDR3 runs from the conserved cysteine through the conserved F or W. D genes are given only for firm matches. A row's size may be missing; if present it is once, few, many or a size class.

v_gene: TRBV7-9; j_gene: TRBJ1-1; d_gene: NA; abundance: many; CDR3aa: CASSPEQGSTEAFF; CDR3nt: TGTGCCAGCAGCCCCGAGCAGGGGAGCACTGAAGCTTTCTTT
v_gene: TRBV7-9; j_gene: TRBJ1-1; d_gene: TRBD1; abundance: many; CDR3aa: CASSLETGWEAFF; CDR3nt: TGTGCCAGCAGCTTAGAGACAGGGTGGGAAGCTTTCTTT
v_gene: TRBV4-3; j_gene: TRBJ2-3; d_gene: NA; abundance: NA; CDR3aa: CASSQSLVADTQYF; CDR3nt: TGCGCCAGCAGCCAATCCCTCGTCGCAGATACGCAGTATTTT
v_gene: TRBV19; j_gene: TRBJ1-1; d_gene: TRBD1; abundance: few; CDR3aa: CASSILTGGKGTEAFF; CDR3nt: TGTGCCAGTAGTATACTGACAGGGGGAAAAGGGACTGAAGCTTTCTTT
v_gene: TRBV25-1; j_gene: TRBJ1-2; d_gene: NA; abundance: many; CDR3aa: CASSPGRHYGYTF; CDR3nt: TGTGCCAGCAGTCCGGGGAGGCACTATGGCTACACCTTC
v_gene: TRBV29-1; j_gene: TRBJ2-7; d_gene: NA; abundance: few; CDR3aa: CSVGLGSYEQYF; CDR3nt: TGCAGCGTTGGGTTGGGGTCCTACGAGCAGTACTTC
v_gene: TRBV2; j_gene: TRBJ2-2; d_gene: NA; abundance: few; CDR3aa: CASRYAATLNTGELFF; CDR3nt: TGTGCCAGCAGATACGCGGCGACATTGAACACCGGGGAGCTGTTTTTT
v_gene: TRBV6-6; j_gene: TRBJ1-6; d_gene: NA; abundance: NA; CDR3aa: CASSYGPYNSPLHF; CDR3nt: TGTGCCAGCAGTTACGGCCCCTATAATTCACCCCTCCACTTT
v_gene: TRBV7-9; j_gene: TRBJ2-3; d_gene: NA; abundance: few; CDR3aa: CASSRRSSTDTQYF; CDR3nt: TGTGCCAGCAGCCGCCGATCTAGCACAGATACGCAGTATTTT
v_gene: TRBV15; j_gene: TRBJ1-2; d_gene: NA; abundance: many; CDR3aa: CATSRDWKGTYGYTF; CDR3nt: TGTGCCACCAGCAGAGATTGGAAGGGGACCTATGGCTACACCTTC
v_gene: TRBV6-2/TRBV6-3; j_gene: TRBJ1-2; d_gene: NA; abundance: NA; CDR3aa: CASEISGGAGYGYTF; CDR3nt: TGTGCCAGCGAGATTTCCGGTGGCGCGGGGTATGGCTACACCTTC
v_gene: TRBV27; j_gene: TRBJ1-6; d_gene: NA; abundance: many; CDR3aa: CAIKGSSYNSPLHF; CDR3nt: TGTGCCATCAAAGGGAGCTCCTATAATTCACCCCTCCACTTT
v_gene: TRBV5-4; j_gene: TRBJ1-5; d_gene: NA; abundance: few; CDR3aa: CASSLAPGTSSNQPQHF; CDR3nt: TGTGCCAGCAGCTTGGCCCCCGGGACCTCAAGCAATCAGCCCCAGCATTTT
v_gene: TRBV20-1; j_gene: TRBJ1-2; d_gene: TRBD1; abundance: once; CDR3aa: CSARDPGQGFENYGYTF; CDR3nt: TGCAGTGCTAGAGATCCGGGACAGGGATTCGAGAACTATGGCTACACCTTC
v_gene: TRBV10-3; j_gene: TRBJ2-5; d_gene: NA; abundance: NA; CDR3aa: CAISERGGQETQYF; CDR3nt: TGTGCCATCAGTGAGAGGGGGGGCCAAGAGACCCAGTACTTC
v_gene: TRBV11-2; j_gene: TRBJ2-2; d_gene: NA; abundance: NA; CDR3aa: CASSLGAGRAAGELFF; CDR3nt: TGTGCCAGCAGCTTAGGAGCCGGCAGGGCGGCCGGGGAGCTGTTTTTT
v_gene: TRBV20-1; j_gene: TRBJ2-2; d_gene: NA; abundance: NA; CDR3aa: CSAPTGTGELFF; CDR3nt: TGCAGTGCCCCGACCGGCACCGGGGAGCTGTTTTTT
v_gene: TRBV25-1; j_gene: TRBJ2-7; d_gene: NA; abundance: NA; CDR3aa: CASSEQGGIYEQYF; CDR3nt: TGTGCCAGCAGTGAGCAGGGGGGGATCTACGAGCAGTACTTC
v_gene: TRBV12-3/TRBV12-4; j_gene: TRBJ1-2; d_gene: NA; abundance: NA; CDR3aa: CASSPTAGEGYTF; CDR3nt: TGTGCCAGCAGCCCGACCGCGGGTGAAGGCTACACCTTC
v_gene: TRBV6-1; j_gene: TRBJ2-7; d_gene: NA; abundance: NA; CDR3aa: CASPREPPSSYEQYF; CDR3nt: TGTGCCAGCCCCCGGGAGCCACCAAGCTCCTACGAGCAGTACTTC
v_gene: TRBV3-1; j_gene: TRBJ1-1; d_gene: NA; abundance: many; CDR3aa: CASSPEVGTEAFF; CDR3nt: TGTGCCAGCAGTCCGGAGGTTGGGACTGAAGCTTTCTTT
v_gene: TRBV14; j_gene: TRBJ2-7; d_gene: NA; abundance: few; CDR3aa: CASSQSTTGLWYEQYF; CDR3nt: TGTGCCAGCAGCCAAAGCACTACAGGTCTCTGGTACGAGCAGTACTTC
v_gene: TRBV7-9; j_gene: TRBJ2-5; d_gene: NA; abundance: many; CDR3aa: CASSLGGPVQETQYF; CDR3nt: TGTGCCAGCAGCTTAGGGGGGCCAGTACAAGAGACCCAGTACTTC
v_gene: TRBV5-1; j_gene: TRBJ2-3; d_gene: TRBD2; abundance: few; CDR3aa: CATSTGGLSTDTQYF; CDR3nt: TGCGCCACCAGCACCGGGGGACTAAGCACAGATACGCAGTATTTT
v_gene: TRBV3-1; j_gene: TRBJ2-6; d_gene: NA; abundance: NA; CDR3aa: CASSQEPGMRANVLTF; CDR3nt: TGTGCCAGCAGCCAAGAGCCGGGGATGAGGGCCAACGTCCTGACTTTC
v_gene: TRBV30; j_gene: TRBJ1-3; d_gene: TRBD1; abundance: NA; CDR3aa: CAWINRGRSGNTIYF; CDR3nt: TGTGCCTGGATCAACAGGGGAAGATCTGGAAACACCATATATTTT
v_gene: TRBV19; j_gene: TRBJ2-2; d_gene: NA; abundance: few; CDR3aa: CASNFAGELFF; CDR3nt: TGTGCCAGTAATTTCGCCGGGGAGCTGTTTTTT
v_gene: TRBV11-2; j_gene: TRBJ2-5; d_gene: NA; abundance: many; CDR3aa: CASSSDDPLRTQYF; CDR3nt: TGTGCCAGCAGCTCCGACGACCCCCTCAGGACCCAGTACTTC
v_gene: TRBV7-6; j_gene: TRBJ2-7; d_gene: TRBD1; abundance: many; CDR3aa: CASSLWDRGSYEQYF; CDR3nt: TGTGCCAGCAGCTTATGGGACAGGGGTTCCTACGAGCAGTACTTC
v_gene: TRBV27; j_gene: TRBJ2-1; d_gene: NA; abundance: medium-sized; CDR3aa: CASSLSQGSYNEQFF; CDR3nt: TGTGCCAGCAGTTTATCTCAGGGGAGCTACAATGAGCAGTTCTTC